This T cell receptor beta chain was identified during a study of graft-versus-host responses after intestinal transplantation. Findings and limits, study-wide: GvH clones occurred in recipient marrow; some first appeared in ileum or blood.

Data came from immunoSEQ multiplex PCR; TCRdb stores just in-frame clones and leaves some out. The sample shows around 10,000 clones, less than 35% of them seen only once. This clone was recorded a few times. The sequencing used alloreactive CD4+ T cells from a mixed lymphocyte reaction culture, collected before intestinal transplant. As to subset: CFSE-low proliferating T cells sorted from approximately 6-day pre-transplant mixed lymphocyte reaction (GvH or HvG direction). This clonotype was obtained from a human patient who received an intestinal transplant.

The CDR3 coding sequence is TGTGCCAGCAGTGGCGGGACTAGCGGTTGGAATGAGCAGTTCTTC. Residues: CASSGGTSGWNEQFF. The V call is TRBV27, the J call TRBJ2-1; 11 bases fit TRBD2. V shed 5 bases, J shed 7 bases, and the junction held 7 bases outside the gene matches. From germline, CDR1 is MNHEY and CDR2 SMNVEV (reference sequence). The CDR3 covers 15 residues.